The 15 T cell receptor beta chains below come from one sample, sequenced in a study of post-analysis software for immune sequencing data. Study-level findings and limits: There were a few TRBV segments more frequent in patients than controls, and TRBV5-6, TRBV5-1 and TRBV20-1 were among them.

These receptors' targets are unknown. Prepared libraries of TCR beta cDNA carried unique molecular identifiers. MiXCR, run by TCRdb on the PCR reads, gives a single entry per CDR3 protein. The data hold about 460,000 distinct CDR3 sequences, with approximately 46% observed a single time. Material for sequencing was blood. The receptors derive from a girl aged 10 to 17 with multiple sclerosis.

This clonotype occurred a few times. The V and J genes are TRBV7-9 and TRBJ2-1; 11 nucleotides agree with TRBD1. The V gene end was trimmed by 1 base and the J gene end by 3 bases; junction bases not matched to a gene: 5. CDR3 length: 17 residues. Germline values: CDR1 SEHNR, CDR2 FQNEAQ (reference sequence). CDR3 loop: CASSLELGTGGYNEQFF. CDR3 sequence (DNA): TGTGCCAGCAGCTTAGAATTGGGGACAGGGGGCTACAATGAGCAGTTCTTC.

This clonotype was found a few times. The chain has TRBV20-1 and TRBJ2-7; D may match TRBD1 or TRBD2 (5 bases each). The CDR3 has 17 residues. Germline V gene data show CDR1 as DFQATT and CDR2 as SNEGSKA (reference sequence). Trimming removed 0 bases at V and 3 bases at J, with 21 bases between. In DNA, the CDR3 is TGCAGTGCTAGAGATCTCCCTCGTGACTGGGGGTACTACGAGCAGTACTTC. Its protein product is CSARDLPRDWGYYEQYF.

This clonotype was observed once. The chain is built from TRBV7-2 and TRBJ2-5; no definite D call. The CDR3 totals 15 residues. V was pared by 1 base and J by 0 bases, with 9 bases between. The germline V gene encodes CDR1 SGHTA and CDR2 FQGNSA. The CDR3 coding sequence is TGTGCCAGCAGCTTAGAATTCTACCACCAAGAGACCCAGTACTTC. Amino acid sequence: CASSLEFYHQETQYF.

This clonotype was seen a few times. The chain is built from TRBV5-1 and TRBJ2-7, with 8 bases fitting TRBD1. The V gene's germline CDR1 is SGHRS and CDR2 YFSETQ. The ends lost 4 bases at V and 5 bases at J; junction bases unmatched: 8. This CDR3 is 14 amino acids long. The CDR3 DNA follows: TGCGCCAGCAGCCCTAGACAGGGGTTCCACGAGCAGTACTTC. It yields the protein CASSPRQGFHEQYF.

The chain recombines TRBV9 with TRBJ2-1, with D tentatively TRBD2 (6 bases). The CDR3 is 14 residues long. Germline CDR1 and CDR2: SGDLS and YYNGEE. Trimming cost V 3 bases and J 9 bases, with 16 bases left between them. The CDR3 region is CASSAGLSPGEQFF. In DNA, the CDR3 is TGTGCCAGCAGCGCGGGACTTTCCCCAGGTGAGCAGTTCTTC.

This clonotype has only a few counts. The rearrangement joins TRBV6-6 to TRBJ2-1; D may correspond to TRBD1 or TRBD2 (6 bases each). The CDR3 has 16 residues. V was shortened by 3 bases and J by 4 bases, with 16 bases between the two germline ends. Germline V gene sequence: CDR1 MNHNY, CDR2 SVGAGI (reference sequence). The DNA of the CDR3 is TGTGCCAGCAGTTATCCATCCGGGGGCAGGTACAATGAGCAGTTCTTC. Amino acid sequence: CASSYPSGGRYNEQFF.

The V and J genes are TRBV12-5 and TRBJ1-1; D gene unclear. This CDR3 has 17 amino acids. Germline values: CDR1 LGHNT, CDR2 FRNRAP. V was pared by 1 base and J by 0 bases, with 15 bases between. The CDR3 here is CASGLATRQGMNTEAFF. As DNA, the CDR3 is TGTGCTAGTGGTTTGGCCACAAGACAAGGAATGAACACTGAAGCTTTCTTT.

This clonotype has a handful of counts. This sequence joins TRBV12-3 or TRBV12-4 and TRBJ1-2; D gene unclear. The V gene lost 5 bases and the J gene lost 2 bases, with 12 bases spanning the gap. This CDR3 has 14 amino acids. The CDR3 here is CASSPPGRNYGYTF. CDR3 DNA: TGTGCCAGCAGTCCACCGGGCCGGAACTATGGCTACACCTTC.

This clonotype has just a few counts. In DNA, the CDR3 is TGTGCCAGCAGTCACGGGGGGGTGGATCGGCCCCAGCATTTT. It encodes CASSHGGVDRPQHF. This sequence joins TRBV2 and TRBJ1-5; the D gene is possibly TRBD1 (5 bases). Trimming shortened V by 5 bases and J by 9 bases, and 17 bases separated the two germline ends. The CDR3 runs to 14 residues. Germline CDR1 and CDR2: SNHLY and FYNNEI.

The chain's CDR3 is CASTMHRLAGLLVQFF. In DNA form, the CDR3 reads TGTGCCAGCACAATGCATCGACTAGCGGGACTCCTTGTGCAGTTCTTC. The V call is TRBV28, the J call TRBJ2-1; 11 bases agree with TRBD2. Germline CDR1 reads MDHEN; CDR2 reads SYDVKM. V was clipped by 7 bases and J by 12 bases; unmatched bases: 17. The CDR3 runs to 16 residues.

This CDR3 is CAISSVAEGEQYF. The CDR3 DNA is TGTGCCATCTCATCCGTGGCCGAGGGGGAGCAGTACTTC. This chain joins TRBV10-3 and TRBJ2-7; perhaps D is TRBD1 or TRBD2 (5 bases each). This CDR3 has 13 amino acids. Trimming pared 8 bases from V and 7 bases from J, leaving 18 bases between. CDR1 and CDR2 from the germline V gene are ENHRY and SYGVKD.

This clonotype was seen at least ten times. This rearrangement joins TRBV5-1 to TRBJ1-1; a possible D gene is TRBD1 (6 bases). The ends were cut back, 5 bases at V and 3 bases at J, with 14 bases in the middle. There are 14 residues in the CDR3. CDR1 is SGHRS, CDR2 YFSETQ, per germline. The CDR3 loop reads CASSQGGGYTEAFF. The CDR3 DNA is TGCGCCAGCAGTCAAGGGGGGGGGTACACTGAAGCTTTCTTT.

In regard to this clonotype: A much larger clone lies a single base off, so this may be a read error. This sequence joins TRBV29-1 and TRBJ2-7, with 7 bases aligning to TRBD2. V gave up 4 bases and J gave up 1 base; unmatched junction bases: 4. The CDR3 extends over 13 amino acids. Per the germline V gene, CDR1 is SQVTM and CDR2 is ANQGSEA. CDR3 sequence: CSVGEGNSYEQYF. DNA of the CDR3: TGCAGCGTTGGGGAGGGGAATTCCTACGAGCAGTACTTC.

CDR3 region: CASSARTGTSGSRSYEQYF. In nucleotides, the CDR3 is TGTGCCAGCAGCGCTAGGACCGGGACTAGCGGGAGTCGATCCTACGAGCAGTACTTC. The J gene is TRBJ2-7, the V gene TRBV7-2, with 14 nucleotides matching TRBD2. After removal of 5 bases from V and 1 base from J, the junction contained 13 bases not matched to a gene. This CDR3 is built from 19 residues. Germline-derived CDR1 and CDR2 are SGHTA and FQGNSA.

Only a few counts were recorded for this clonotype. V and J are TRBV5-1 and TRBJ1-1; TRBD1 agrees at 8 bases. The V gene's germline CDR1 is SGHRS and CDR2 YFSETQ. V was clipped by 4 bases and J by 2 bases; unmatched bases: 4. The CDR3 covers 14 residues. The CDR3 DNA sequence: TGCGCCAGCAGCGATGCAGGGGGCAACACTGAAGCTTTCTTT. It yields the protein CASSDAGGNTEAFF.